The subject of this entry is one T cell receptor (beta chain). This clonotype has a count of ten or more. Its target antigen remains unknown. Base-call qualities are not available, and no considerably larger clone is one nucleotide away. The entry originates in a study of CD8 T cells in ankylosing spondylitis (dated by TCRdb to about 2017). At the level of the whole study: The study set out to find disease-linked TCR variants by profiling T cell receptor beta repertoires in ankylosing spondylitis patients and healthy donors. Peripheral blood samples were taken, and synovial fluid was additionally collected from ankylosing spondylitis patients. The full study cohort comprised 25 ankylosing spondylitis patients and 110 or so healthy donors.

Including cysteine and phenylalanine, the CDR3 has 16 amino acids. Only the CDR3 region is kept as DNA, spanning 48 bases read in frame from base 1. Trimming takes 6 bases from V and 0 bases from J, and the germline ends sit 12 bases apart. From a lookup of the germline V gene, CDR1 and CDR2 are MDHEN and SYDVKM. Synovial fluid samples were paired with blood samples taken from the same ankylosing spondylitis patients. The sequencing machine was an Illumina HiSeq 2500. Quantitative 5'-RACE with molecular barcodes was used to prepare TCR beta libraries. Turning to the authors' computational methods: A new computational method based on a probabilistic model of VDJ rearrangement was used to identify disease-linked TCR variants. In-frame beta chains were kept once TCRdb had trimmed the public reads at Q25 with fastp and called clones with MiXCR. Every entry covers one CDR3 protein and lists the most common genes and DNA from its rows. The V and J calls come from TCRdb's annotation, not from the publication. This sample has approximately 110,000 distinct CDR3 sequences in its table, and more than 20% of those were observed once. Of the sample, around 12% falls within the top ten clones.

The study at large found these results: The disease-linked clones had a CD8+ phenotype and were found at relatively low frequencies in peripheral blood. Some TCR beta motif variants had previously been reported in synovial fluid and blood of reactive arthritis patients, which suggested common disease-initiation mechanisms. A TCR beta motif of fewer than 10 highly homologous amino acid variants appeared characteristic of blood from ankylosing spondylitis patients. Significant enrichment of the disease-linked clones was reported in matched synovial fluid samples from ankylosing spondylitis patients.

The chain joins TRBV28 to TRBJ2-6; the D call is tentative, TRBD1 or TRBD2, as each matches 5 bases. The specimen was synovial fluid, either unsorted or a sorted T cell fraction (not recorded which). This sequence originates from a male donor with ankylosing spondylitis. Here the CDR3 is given as CASRQRGRSGANVLTF. The DNA sequence is TGTGCCAGCAGGCAGAGGGGACGCTCTGGGGCCAACGTCCTGACTTTC.